The rows below give T cell receptor beta chains drawn from one sample of a study of regulatory and conventional T cells in RAG deficiency. Libraries were prepared by immunoSEQ multiplex PCR; TCRdb keeps only in-frame clonotypes and omits some of them. The sample carries approximately 7,000 clones, under 95% recorded once. This sample was shared with a second study, whose subject was regulatory T cells.

The sample comprised CD127- CD25+ CD4+ Tregs sorted from blood. Receptors were obtained from a human donor in good health. The CDR3 runs from the conserved cysteine through the conserved F or W. A D gene is named only where the DNA matches it firmly. Size tells how often a clone was seen (once, few, many) or the class of an expanded clone, and some rows leave it out.

>TRBD1|TRBJ1-3|.|TRBV7-6
TGTGCCAGCAGCTTAGTCAGCGACAGGGGGCTCTTATCTGGAAACACCATATATTTT
CASSLVSDRGLLSGNTIYF
>.|TRBJ1-2|.|TRBV5-1
TGCGCCAGCAGCTTACAGCCCCCTAACTATGGCTACACCTTC
CASSLQPPNYGYTF
>.|TRBJ1-2|.|TRBV2
TGTGCCAGCAGTGGTTCAGGGGTCAACTATGGCTACACCTTC
CASSGSGVNYGYTF
>.|TRBJ1-6|.|TRBV30
TGTGCCTTCTTGGACTCGAGCTCCTATAATTCACCCCTCCACTTT
CAFLDSSSYNSPLHF
>.|TRBJ1-6|.|TRBV15
TGTGCCACCAGCAGAGATCTCATGCTCATGGGCCAATATAATTCACCCCTCCACTTT
CATSRDLMLMGQYNSPLHF
>.|TRBJ2-3|.|TRBV4-3
TGCGCCAGCAGCCCCTCCCAGGGTGCGGATACGCAGTATTTT
CASSPSQGADTQYF
>.|TRBJ2-3|.|TRBV5-1
TGCGCCAGCAGCCGAGGGGGAGAAAGTGGTGATACGCAGTATTTT
CASSRGGESGDTQYF
>.|TRBJ2-3|.|TRBV19
TGTGCCAGTAGTAAGGTTAGGGACTCCAACACAGATACGCAGTATTTT
CASSKVRDSNTDTQYF
>.|TRBJ2-5|once|TRBV7-2
TGTGCCAGCAGCTGGGGACTCGGAAAGACCCAGTACTTC
CASSWGLGKTQYF
>TRBD1|TRBJ1-2|.|TRBV2
TGTGCCAGCAAGCGGGACAGGGGCATCGGAGACTATGGCTACACCTTC
CASKRDRGIGDYGYTF
>.|TRBJ1-2|.|TRBV6-1
TGTGCCAGCAGACATTACAGGGTATTTGGGTATGGCTACACCTTC
CASRHYRVFGYGYTF
>TRBD1|TRBJ2-7|.|TRBV27
TGTGCCAGCAGTTCAGGGGGCGGGTTCTACGAGCAGTACTTC
CASSSGGGFYEQYF
>TRBD1|TRBJ2-3|.|TRBV2
TGTGCCAGCAGGGGGACAGGCACAGATACGCAGTATTTT
CASRGTGTDTQYF
>.|TRBJ1-6|once|TRBV9
TGTGCCAGCAGCGTAGTCCACTATCATCCGGGACGGACAGATTATAATTCCCCCCTCCACTTT
CASSVVHYHPGRTDYNSPLHF
>.|TRBJ1-6|.|TRBV9
TGTGCCAGCAGCGTAGTCCACTATCATCCGGGACGGACAGATTATAATTCACCCCTCCACTTT
CASSVVHYHPGRTDYNSPLHF
>.|TRBJ2-3|.|TRBV13
TGTGCCAGCAGCTTTTCTACAGGGTGGGATACGCAGTATTTT
CASSFSTGWDTQYF
>TRBD1|TRBJ1-1|once|TRBV6-1
TGTGCCAGCGGTCGGACAGGAAGACTGAACACTGAAGCTTTCTTT
CASGRTGRLNTEAFF
>.|TRBJ1-4|.|TRBV1
TGCACCAGCAGCCAAGCACAGGGGGGTGGAATCTTT
CTSSQAQGGGIF
>.|TRBJ1-3|.|TRBV5-4
TGTGCCAGCAGCTTGGACCCGGGGAGGACTGGAAACACCATATATTTT
CASSLDPGRTGNTIYF
>.|TRBJ1-4|.|TRBV7-9
TGTGCCAGCAGCAGGGGGTCGACTAATGAAAAACTGTTTTTT
CASSRGSTNEKLFF
>TRBD1|TRBJ2-7|.|TRBV2
TGTGCATCGACAGGGTTCTACGAGCAGTACTTC
CASTGFYEQYF
>TRBD1|TRBJ1-2|.|TRBV28
TGTGCCAGCAGGCGTCCTGACAGGGCAAGTGGCTACACCTTC
CASRRPDRASGYTF
>.|TRBJ1-2|.|TRBV7-2
TGTGCCAGCAGCTTTGAGGGCAGCTATGGCTACACCTTC
CASSFEGSYGYTF
>.|TRBJ2-5|.|TRBV20-1
TGCAGTGCTCAAATAGAGACCCAGTACTTC
CSAQIETQYF
>.|TRBJ1-2|.|TRBV7-2
TGTGCCAGCAGCGCCTCCGGGACTCGTATTACCATGGGCTACACCTTC
CASSASGTRITMGYTF
>TRBD1|TRBJ1-2|.|TRBV5-6
TGTGCCAGCTCCCTAGGGAGGGACAGGTTTAACTATGGCTACACCTTC
CASSLGRDRFNYGYTF
>TRBD1|TRBJ2-1|.|TRBV5-4
TGTGCCAGCAGCGTTGGACAGGGGAGGTACAATGAGCAGTTCTTC
CASSVGQGRYNEQFF
>TRBD1|TRBJ2-7|.|TRBV28
TGTGCCAGCAGTTTAACCCCACACAGGGGCCACGAGCAGTACTTC
CASSLTPHRGHEQYF
>.|TRBJ2-2|.|TRBV28
TGTGCCAGCAGTTTAGGGGCCAGTGGGACCGGGGAGCTGTTTTTT
CASSLGASGTGELFF
>TRBD1|TRBJ1-2|.|TRBV15
TGTGCCACCAGCAGAGGGGAGGACAGGAGACGATCTAACTATGGCTACACCTTC
CATSRGEDRRRSNYGYTF
>.|TRBJ2-5|.|TRBV10-3
TGTGCCATCAAAGAAGGGGGGGGGTACCAAGAGACCCAGTACTTC
CAIKEGGGYQETQYF
>TRBD2|TRBJ2-1|.|TRBV19
TGTGCCAGTAGTACCCGAGCGGGGGGCGGTTACAATGAGCAGTTCTTC
CASSTRAGGGYNEQFF
>.|TRBJ2-1|.|TRBV9
TGTGCCAGCAGCCCACAATCCCCACGGGACTCCTACAATGAGCAGTTCTTC
CASSPQSPRDSYNEQFF
>.|TRBJ1-4|once|TRBV5-1
TGCGCCAGCAGCTTGGGGCCCGAGGGGGTTGAAAAACTGTTTTTT
CASSLGPEGVEKLFF
>.|TRBJ2-4|.|TRBV5-1
TGCGCCAGCAGCTTGGCTGTGAGGCATCGGAACATTCAGTACTTC
CASSLAVRHRNIQYF
>.|TRBJ1-5|.|TRBV6-5
TGTGCCAGACAGGGTGTGGGGCCCCAGCATTTT
CARQGVGPQHF
>.|TRBJ1-5|.|TRBV28
TGTGCCAGCCGGGCCACAGGGTACAATCAGCCCCAGCATTTT
CASRATGYNQPQHF